The clone carrying this T cell receptor (beta chain) was recorded once. Assay: immunoSEQ multiplex PCR; the TCRdb copy retains only in-frame clones and omits some. Of 200,000 or so clones in the sample, under 95% were seen once. Germline-derived CDR1 and CDR2 are DFQATT and SNEGSKA (reference sequence). The CDR3 is 16 residues long. V was clipped by 3 bases and J by 5 bases, with 17 bases between them. The entry originates in a study of T cell responses to AZD1222 COVID-19 vaccine. The J gene is TRBJ1-6, the V gene TRBV20-1, with D hard to call. This clonotype originated in an adult in good health. The material was peripheral blood, obtained on day 0 of AZD1222 vaccination. CDR3 sequence (DNA): TGCAGTGCTAGTCGGTTCGCCCTCGCAGATAATTCACCCCTCCACTTT. The encoded protein is CSASRFALADNSPLHF.